The rows below give T cell receptor beta chains drawn from one sample of a study of CD8 T cells in Susac syndrome. TCRdb reprocessed the immunoSEQ multiplex PCR reads with MiXCR, giving one entry per CDR3 protein. The sample holds roughly 150,000 distinct CDR3 sequences, roughly 94% seen once. Sequences were obtained from CD4+ T cells from PBMCs. The origin of the receptors is a human donor with multiple sclerosis. The CDR3 runs from the conserved cysteine through the conserved F or W. D genes are given only for firm matches.

CDR3	V	J	D
CSVDFLPPSETTEAFF	TRBV29-1	TRBJ1-1	-
CAWGDSYTEAFF	TRBV30	TRBJ1-1	TRBD1
CASSRDRGYEQYF	TRBV19	TRBJ2-7	TRBD1
CASSIGGVRYTF	TRBV5-1	TRBJ1-2	-
CASKAGEEGYTF	TRBV5-1	TRBJ1-2	-
CASRRQGAPTDTQYF	TRBV5-6	TRBJ2-3	TRBD1
CASSVGLAGSSYEQYF	TRBV9	TRBJ2-7	TRBD2
CASSYSVGRGTEAFF	TRBV6-5	TRBJ1-1	-
CASSLGTGRSSYNEQFF	TRBV7-9	TRBJ2-1	-
CASSDPQTGAFEAFF	TRBV6-2/TRBV6-3	TRBJ1-1	TRBD1
CASSGSGLYQETQYF	TRBV5-1	TRBJ2-5	-
CASSGGDGRSNQPQHF	TRBV2	TRBJ1-5	-
CASRRYRESSYNEQFF	TRBV3-1	TRBJ2-1	-
CASSLAVVTAKNIQYF	TRBV23-1	TRBJ2-4	-
CAWSRNSGANVLTF	TRBV30	TRBJ2-6	-
CASSLGQGYYEQYF	TRBV7-9	TRBJ2-7	TRBD1
CASSLEPPFTDTQYF	TRBV7-2	TRBJ2-3	-
CASTTGPGYGYTF	TRBV9	TRBJ1-2	-
CASRISGRASYNEQFF	TRBV13	TRBJ2-1	-
CASSLPGQGPYEQYF	TRBV28	TRBJ2-7	TRBD1
CASSDVSNQPQHF	TRBV6-1	TRBJ1-5	-
CAWSSGPSGSTDTQYF	TRBV30	TRBJ2-3	TRBD2
CATSRDEYGYTF	TRBV15	TRBJ1-2	-
CASSVDPGGGETQYF	TRBV9	TRBJ2-5	TRBD2
CASSPLAGPTGELFF	TRBV12-3/TRBV12-4	TRBJ2-2	TRBD2
CASRVNTAGEQYF	TRBV5-1	TRBJ2-7	-
CATSGPPHHTEAFF	TRBV24-1	TRBJ1-1	-
CASSLLGQGSGYTF	TRBV28	TRBJ1-2	TRBD1
CASSFNRGNTIYF	TRBV6-5	TRBJ1-3	-
CASKLAGPHNEQFF	TRBV10-3	TRBJ2-1	TRBD2
CASSFLGQGMLDTQYF	TRBV7-9	TRBJ2-3	TRBD1
CSWGGMGTEAFF	TRBV29-1	TRBJ1-1	-
CASSQVTRSYEQYF	TRBV3-1	TRBJ2-7	-
CASVGGGSSEQYF	TRBV18	TRBJ2-7	TRBD2
CSVGVNEQFF	TRBV29-1	TRBJ2-1	-
CASSETSGNSGELFF	TRBV2	TRBJ2-2	TRBD2
CSVREKWAAEQYF	TRBV29-1	TRBJ2-7	-
CASTWGPGPQETQYF	TRBV7-7	TRBJ2-5	-
CSVAGGGETQYF	TRBV29-1	TRBJ2-5	TRBD1